This TCR beta chain was documented in a study of metastatic and nonmetastatic thyroid tumors. Study-level results: Reports indicated that malignant thyroid tumors showed significantly higher TCR beta diversity than benign nodules did, in blood and tumor.

Concerning this clone itself: Antigen: not known.

All patients were treatment-naive before thyroid surgery. As processed by the authors: The study built a papillary thyroid cancer distant-metastasis classifier from CDR3 differences across clinicopathological groups. Using MiXCR, TCRdb reanalyzed the PCR reads. Here the V and J calls rest on TCRdb's processing, not on the authors' analysis. This sample carries 39,000 or so clones, about 45% of them seen once, and the ten largest clones take around 22%. J gave up 5 bases and V 4 bases, and 7 bases lay outside the gene matches. CDR3 length: 16 residues. The germline CDR1 and CDR2 sequences are SGHRS and YFSETQ.

The sample taken for sequencing was tumor tissue. The TCR was taken from a male donor with papillary thyroid cancer or a benign thyroid nodule (not recorded which). Some clones in this sample may be carry-over from other donors' samples. The V gene is TRBV5-1, the J gene TRBJ2-1; 12 bases align to TRBD2. CDR3: CASSITRTSGNNEQFF. The CDR3 DNA is TGCGCCAGCAGCATTACCAGGACTAGCGGGAACAATGAGCAGTTCTTC.